This T cell receptor beta chain came from a study of blood T cell repertoires in COVID-19. Germline lookup yields CDR1 SGHRS and CDR2 YFSETQ. This CDR3 region has 16 residues. The junction had 8 bases not matched to a gene; V was cut back by 4 bases and J by 3 bases. The repertoire was sequenced with immunoSEQ multiplex PCR; TCRdb's copy has only in-frame clones and lacks some. This table has 200,000 to 300,000 clones, more than 85% appearing once. The clonotype comes from a woman in her fifties or sixties with COVID-19, enrolled during active disease. The chain links TRBV5-1 to TRBJ2-5; 11 bases map to TRBD2. Sequencing was performed on peripheral blood. The CDR3 is CASSPGASGRKETQYF. The DNA for the CDR3 is TGCGCCAGCAGCCCGGGGGCTAGCGGGAGGAAAGAGACCCAGTACTTC.